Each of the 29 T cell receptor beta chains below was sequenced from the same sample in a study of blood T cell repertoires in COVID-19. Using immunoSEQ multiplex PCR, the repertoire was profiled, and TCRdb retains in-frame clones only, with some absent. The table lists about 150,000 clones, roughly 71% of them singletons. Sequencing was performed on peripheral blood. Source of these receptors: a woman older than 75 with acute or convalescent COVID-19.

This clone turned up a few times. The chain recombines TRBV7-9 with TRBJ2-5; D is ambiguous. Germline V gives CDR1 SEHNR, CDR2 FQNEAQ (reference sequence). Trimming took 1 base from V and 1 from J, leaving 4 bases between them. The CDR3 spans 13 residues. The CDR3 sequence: CASSLGSQETQYF. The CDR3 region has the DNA TGTGCCAGCAGCTTAGGCAGCCAAGAGACCCAGTACTTC.

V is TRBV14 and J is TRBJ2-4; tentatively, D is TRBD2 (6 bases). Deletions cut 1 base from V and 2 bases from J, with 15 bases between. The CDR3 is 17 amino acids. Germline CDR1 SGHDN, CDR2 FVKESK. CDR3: CASSQGGLTRTKNIQYF. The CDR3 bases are TGTGCCAGCAGCCAAGGCGGACTAACTAGAACCAAAAACATTCAGTACTTC.

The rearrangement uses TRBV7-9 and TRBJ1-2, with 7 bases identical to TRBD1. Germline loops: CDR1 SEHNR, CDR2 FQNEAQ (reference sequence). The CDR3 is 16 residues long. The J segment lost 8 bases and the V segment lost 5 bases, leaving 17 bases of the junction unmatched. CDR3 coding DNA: TGTGCCAGCAGCCAACATTTGACAGGGAAAGGAAAAGGCTACACCTTC. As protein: CASSQHLTGKGKGYTF.

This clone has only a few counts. CDR3 amino acids: CASTTGSGGNTIYF. The CDR3, as DNA: TGCGCCAGCACTACAGGGTCGGGAGGAAACACCATATATTTT. The chain recombines TRBV5-1 with TRBJ1-3; D is perhaps TRBD1 (6 bases). The CDR3 loop spans 14 amino acids. The germline V gene encodes CDR1 SGHRS and CDR2 YFSETQ. V was shortened by 6 bases and J by 4 bases, with 14 bases between the two germline ends.

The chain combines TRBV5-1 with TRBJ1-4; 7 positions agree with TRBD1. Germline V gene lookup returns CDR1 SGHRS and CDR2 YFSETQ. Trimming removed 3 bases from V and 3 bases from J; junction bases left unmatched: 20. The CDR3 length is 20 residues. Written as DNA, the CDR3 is TGCGCCAGCAGCTCCTCACCGGGACAGTACCCGCCGCTGGCTAATGAAAAACTGTTTTTT. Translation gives CASSSSPGQYPPLANEKLFF.

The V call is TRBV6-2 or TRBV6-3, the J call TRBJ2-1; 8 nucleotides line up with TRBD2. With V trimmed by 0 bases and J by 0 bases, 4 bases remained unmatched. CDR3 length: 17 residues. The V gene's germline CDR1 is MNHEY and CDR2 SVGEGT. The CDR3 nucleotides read TGTGCCAGCAGTTACTCCCTAGCGGGCAGCTCCTACAATGAGCAGTTCTTC. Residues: CASSYSLAGSSYNEQFF.

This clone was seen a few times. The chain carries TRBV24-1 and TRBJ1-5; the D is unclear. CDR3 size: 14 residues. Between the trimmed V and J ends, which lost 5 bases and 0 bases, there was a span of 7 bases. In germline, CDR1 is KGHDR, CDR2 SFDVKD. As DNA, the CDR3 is TGTGCCACCAGTGCCTATGATAGCAATCAGCCCCAGCATTTT. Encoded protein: CATSAYDSNQPQHF.

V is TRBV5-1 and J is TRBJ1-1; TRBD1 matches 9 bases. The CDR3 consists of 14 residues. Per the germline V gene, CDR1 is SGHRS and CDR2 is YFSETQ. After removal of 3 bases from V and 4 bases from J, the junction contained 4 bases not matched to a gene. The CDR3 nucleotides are TGCGCCAGCAGCTGGGGGACAGGGCGCACTGAAGCTTTCTTT. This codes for CASSWGTGRTEAFF.

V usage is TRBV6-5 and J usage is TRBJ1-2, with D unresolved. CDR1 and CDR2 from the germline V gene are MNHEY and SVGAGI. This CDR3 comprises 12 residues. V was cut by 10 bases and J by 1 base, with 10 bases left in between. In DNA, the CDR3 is TGTGCCACCTTAAGCCGTAACTATGGCTACACCTTC. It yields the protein CATLSRNYGYTF.

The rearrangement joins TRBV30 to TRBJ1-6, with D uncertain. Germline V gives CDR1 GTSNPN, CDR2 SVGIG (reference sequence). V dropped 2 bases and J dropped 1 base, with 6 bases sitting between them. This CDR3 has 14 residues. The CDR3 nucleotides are TGTGCCTGGAGTTTGAGTTCCTATAATTCACCCCTCCACTTT. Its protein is CAWSLSSYNSPLHF.

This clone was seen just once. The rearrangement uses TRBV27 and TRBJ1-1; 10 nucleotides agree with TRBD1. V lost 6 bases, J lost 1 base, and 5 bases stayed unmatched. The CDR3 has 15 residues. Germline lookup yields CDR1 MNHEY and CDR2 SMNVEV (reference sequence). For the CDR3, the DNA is TGTGCCAGCAGGCACAGACAGGGGGCGAACACTGAAGCTTTCTTT. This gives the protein CASRHRQGANTEAFF.

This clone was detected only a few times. For the CDR3, the DNA is TGTGCCAGCAGCTCGCGTACAGGGGGCGCTGGAAACACCATATATTTT. The encoded protein is CASSSRTGGAGNTIYF. V is TRBV13 and J is TRBJ1-3, with TRBD1 matching 9 bases. This CDR3 contains 16 residues. Per the germline V gene, CDR1 is PRHDT and CDR2 is FYEKMQ (reference sequence). V lost 4 bases, J lost 2 bases, and 6 bases stayed unmatched.

The CDR3 bases are TGTGCCAGCAGCCCCGCGGGGACAGGTGAAGCTTTCTTT. This codes for CASSPAGTGEAFF. The rearrangement uses TRBV7-9 and TRBJ1-1; 8 positions agree with TRBD1. Germline CDR1 and CDR2: SEHNR and FQNEAQ (reference sequence). The V and J ends lost 5 bases and 7 bases, in that order; junction bases with no gene match: 6. The length of the CDR3 is 13 residues.

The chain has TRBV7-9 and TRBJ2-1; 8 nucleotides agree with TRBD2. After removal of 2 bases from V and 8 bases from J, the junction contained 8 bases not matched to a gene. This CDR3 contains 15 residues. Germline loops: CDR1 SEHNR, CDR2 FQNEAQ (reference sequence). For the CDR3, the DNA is TGTGCCAGCAGCTTACCCACGGGAGGGCCCGATGAGCAGTTCTTC. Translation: CASSLPTGGPDEQFF.

The CDR3 DNA reads as TGTGCCATCAGTAACAGGAACACTGAAGCTTTCTTT. Protein: CAISNRNTEAFF. The V call is TRBV10-3, the J call TRBJ1-1; D is unclear. The germline V gene has CDR1 ENHRY and CDR2 SYGVKD. This CDR3 contains 12 residues. V lost 5 bases and J lost 1, with 5 bases in between.

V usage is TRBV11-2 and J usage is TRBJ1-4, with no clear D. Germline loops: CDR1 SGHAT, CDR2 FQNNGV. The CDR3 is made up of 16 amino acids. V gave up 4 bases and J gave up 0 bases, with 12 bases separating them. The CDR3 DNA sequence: TGTGCCAGCAGCTCCCTCCGCCAGGCAACTAATGAAAAACTGTTTTTT. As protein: CASSSLRQATNEKLFF.

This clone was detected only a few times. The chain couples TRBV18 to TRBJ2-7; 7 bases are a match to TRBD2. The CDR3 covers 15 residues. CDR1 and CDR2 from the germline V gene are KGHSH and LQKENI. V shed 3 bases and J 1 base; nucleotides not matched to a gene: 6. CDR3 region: CASSPSLAESYEQYF. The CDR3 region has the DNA TGTGCCAGCTCACCGAGCCTAGCGGAATCCTACGAGCAGTACTTC.

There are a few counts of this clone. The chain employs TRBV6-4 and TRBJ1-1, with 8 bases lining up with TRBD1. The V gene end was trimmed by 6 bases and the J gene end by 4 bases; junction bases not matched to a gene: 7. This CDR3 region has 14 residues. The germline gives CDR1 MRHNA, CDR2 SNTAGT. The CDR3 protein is CASSPDRGSTEAFF. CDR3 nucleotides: TGTGCCAGCAGCCCCGACAGGGGAAGCACTGAAGCTTTCTTT.

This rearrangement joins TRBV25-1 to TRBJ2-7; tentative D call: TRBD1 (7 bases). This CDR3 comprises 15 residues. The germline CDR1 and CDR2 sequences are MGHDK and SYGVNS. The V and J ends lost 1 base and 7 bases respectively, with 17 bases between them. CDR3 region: CASSEWRQGGGEQYF. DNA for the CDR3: TGTGCCAGCAGTGAATGGCGACAGGGAGGAGGGGAGCAGTACTTC.

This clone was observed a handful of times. CDR3 amino acids: CASSLHTSTDTQYF. For the CDR3, the DNA is TGCGCCAGCAGCTTGCACACCAGCACAGATACGCAGTATTTT. This chain links TRBV5-1 with TRBJ2-3; D gene ambiguous. This CDR3 contains 14 residues. Between the trimmed V and J ends, which lost 1 base and 0 bases, there was a span of 6 bases. The germline V gene encodes CDR1 SGHRS and CDR2 YFSETQ.

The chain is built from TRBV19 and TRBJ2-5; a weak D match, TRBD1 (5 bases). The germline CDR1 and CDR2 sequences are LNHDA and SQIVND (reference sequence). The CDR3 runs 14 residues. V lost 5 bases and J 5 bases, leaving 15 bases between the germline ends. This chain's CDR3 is CASSWARAGETQYF. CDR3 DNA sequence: TGTGCCAGTAGTTGGGCCAGGGCTGGGGAGACCCAGTACTTC.

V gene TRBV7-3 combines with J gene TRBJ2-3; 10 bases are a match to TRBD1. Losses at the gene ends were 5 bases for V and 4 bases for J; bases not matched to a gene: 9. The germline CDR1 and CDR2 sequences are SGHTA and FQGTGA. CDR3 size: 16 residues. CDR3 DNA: TGTGCCAGCAGCGTCGGGACAGGGGAACGGGCAGATACGCAGTATTTT. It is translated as CASSVGTGERADTQYF.

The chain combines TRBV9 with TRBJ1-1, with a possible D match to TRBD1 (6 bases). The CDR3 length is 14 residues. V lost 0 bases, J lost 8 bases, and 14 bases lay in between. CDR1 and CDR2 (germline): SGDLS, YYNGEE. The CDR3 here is CASSVVQGRQEAFF. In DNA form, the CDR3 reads TGTGCCAGCAGCGTAGTACAGGGACGACAGGAAGCTTTCTTT. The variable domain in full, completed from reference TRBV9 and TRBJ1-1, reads DSGVTQTPKHLITATGQRVTLRCSPRSGDLSVYWYQQSLDQGLQFLIQYYNGEERAKGNILERFSAQQFPDLHSELNLSSLELGDSALYFCASSVVQGRQEAFFGQGTRLTVV.

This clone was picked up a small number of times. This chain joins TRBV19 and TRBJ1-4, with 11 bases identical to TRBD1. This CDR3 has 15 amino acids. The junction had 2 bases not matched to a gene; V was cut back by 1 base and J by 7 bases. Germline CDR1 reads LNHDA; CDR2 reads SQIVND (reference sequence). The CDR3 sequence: CASSIGTGGGEKLFF. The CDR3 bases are TGTGCCAGTAGTATAGGGACAGGGGGCGGTGAAAAACTGTTTTTT.

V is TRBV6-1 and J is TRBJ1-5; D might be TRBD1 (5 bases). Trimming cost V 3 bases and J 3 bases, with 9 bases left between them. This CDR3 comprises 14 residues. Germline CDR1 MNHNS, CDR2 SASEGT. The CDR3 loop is CASSETDANQPQHF. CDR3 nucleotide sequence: TGTGCCAGCAGTGAGACAGACGCCAATCAGCCCCAGCATTTT.

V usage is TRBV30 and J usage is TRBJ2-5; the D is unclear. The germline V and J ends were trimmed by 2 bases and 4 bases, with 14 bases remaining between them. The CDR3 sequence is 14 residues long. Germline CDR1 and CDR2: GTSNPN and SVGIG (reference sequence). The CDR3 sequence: CAWSHGRVRETQYF. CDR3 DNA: TGTGCCTGGAGTCATGGCCGGGTTCGAGAGACCCAGTACTTC.

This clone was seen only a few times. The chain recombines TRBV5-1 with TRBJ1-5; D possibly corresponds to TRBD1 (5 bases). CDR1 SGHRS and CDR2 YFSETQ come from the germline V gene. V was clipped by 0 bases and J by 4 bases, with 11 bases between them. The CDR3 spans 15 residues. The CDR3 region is CASSLGQGGNQPQHF. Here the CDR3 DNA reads TGCGCCAGCAGCTTGGGGCAGGGTGGTAATCAGCCCCAGCATTTT.

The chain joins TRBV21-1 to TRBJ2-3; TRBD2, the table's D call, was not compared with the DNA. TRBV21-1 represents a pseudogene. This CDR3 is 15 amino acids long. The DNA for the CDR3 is TGTGCCAGCAAATCTAGCGGGGGGGGAACAGATACGCAGTATTTT. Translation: CASKSSGGGTDTQYF.

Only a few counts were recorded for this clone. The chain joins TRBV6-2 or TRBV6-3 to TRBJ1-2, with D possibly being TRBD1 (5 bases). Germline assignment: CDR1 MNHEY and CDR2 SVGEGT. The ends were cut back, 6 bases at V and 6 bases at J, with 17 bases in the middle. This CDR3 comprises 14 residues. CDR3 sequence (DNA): TGTGCCAGCAGCCAACGCAGGACAACCCATGGCTACACCTTC. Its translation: CASSQRRTTHGYTF.